These T cell receptor beta chains were read from a single sample in a study of cytomegalovirus exposure and HLA in healthy donors. TCRdb's copy holds only in-frame clones and misses some; the assay was immunoSEQ multiplex PCR. This sample has a few hundred thousand clones, with roughly 89% found just once. The specimen was PBMCs. These TCRs come from a woman under 30 in good health and CMV-seronegative. Both conserved end residues are part of each CDR3. D genes are given only for firm matches. Only part of the rows carry a size: once, few, many, or a class if the clone is expanded.

D gene,J gene,clone size,V gene,CDR3 DNA,CDR3 protein
NA,TRBJ1-5,NA,TRBV9,TGTGCCAGCAGCTCTAACGACAGGCCCAATCAGCCCCAGCATTTT,CASSSNDRPNQPQHF
TRBD1,TRBJ2-7,few,TRBV7-9,TGTTCCAGCAGCGGACAGGGCTACGAGCAGTACTTC,CSSSGQGYEQYF
NA,TRBJ1-2,NA,TRBV5-4,TGTGCCAGCAGCTGGGGGACCAGGGGTTTTGGCTACACCTTC,CASSWGTRGFGYTF
TRBD1,TRBJ1-2,NA,TRBV18,TGTGCCAGCTCAGGAGACAGGGGCTATGGCTACACCTTC,CASSGDRGYGYTF
NA,TRBJ1-1,NA,TRBV6-6,TGTGCCAGCAGTTACTCAACAGCCACTGAAGCTTTCTTT,CASSYSTATEAFF
TRBD1,TRBJ2-7,NA,TRBV4-1,TGCGCCAGCAGCCAAGGATCAGGGGGTGTCTACGAGCAGTACTTC,CASSQGSGGVYEQYF
NA,TRBJ2-3,NA,TRBV2,TGTGCCAGCAGGGGGGGTAGTGGGGGAAACACAGATACGCAGTATTTT,CASRGGSGGNTDTQYF
NA,TRBJ2-7,NA,TRBV10-3,TGTGCCATCACGCCGGGGGAGAACTACGAGCAGTACTTC,CAITPGENYEQYF
NA,TRBJ1-2,NA,TRBV2,TGTGCCAGCAGGGAAGACAGAGAGGAGGGCTATGGCTACACCTTC,CASREDREEGYGYTF
TRBD2,TRBJ2-3,NA,TRBV7-2,TGTGCCAGCAGCAAAAGAGCTGTGCTAGCGGGCAGCACAGATACGCAGTATTTT,CASSKRAVLAGSTDTQYF
TRBD1,TRBJ1-2,NA,TRBV12-5,TGTGCTAGTGGCCGGAAGGACAGGGGTGACTATGGCTACACCTTC,CASGRKDRGDYGYTF
TRBD2,TRBJ2-3,NA,TRBV9,TGTGCCAGCAGCGGGACTAGCGGGGGGTTTGACTCTACAGATACGCAGTATTTT,CASSGTSGGFDSTDTQYF
TRBD1,TRBJ1-5,NA,TRBV18,TGTGCCAGCTCCCCCCCAGGGGGCCAGCCCCAGCATTTT,CASSPPGGQPQHF
TRBD2,TRBJ2-3,NA,TRBV4-2,TGTGCCAGCAGCCAAGGGTCTCTAGCGGGAGACTCGGCAGATACGCAGTATTTT,CASSQGSLAGDSADTQYF
NA,TRBJ2-3,NA,TRBV19,TGTGCCCCGAAATCGGGGGACACAGATACGCAGTATTTT,CAPKSGDTDTQYF
NA,TRBJ1-2,NA,TRBV27,TGTGCCAGCAGCCCCATGAGGCACTGGACGGGAGGCTACACCTTC,CASSPMRHWTGGYTF
NA,TRBJ2-3,NA,TRBV6-5,TGTGCCAGCAGTTCTGGGGGGAGACTTCGGGGAGATACGCAGTATTTT,CASSSGGRLRGDTQYF
NA,TRBJ1-1,few,TRBV13,TGTGCCAGCAACTCCCTAAGGGGGAACACTGAAGCTTTCTTT,CASNSLRGNTEAFF
NA,TRBJ1-2,once,TRBV27,TGTGCCAGCAGTTCCTTACAGGGAACGGTCTATGGCTACACCTTC,CASSSLQGTVYGYTF
TRBD1,TRBJ1-1,NA,TRBV7-2,TGTGCCAGCACCCCCCAGACAGGGGGGAACACTGAAGCTTTCTTT,CASTPQTGGNTEAFF
NA,TRBJ1-4,NA,TRBV19,TGTGCCAGTAGTGGTTTCAGGGATGAAAAACTGTTTTTT,CASSGFRDEKLFF
TRBD2,TRBJ2-3,NA,TRBV5-1,TGCGCCAGCAGCTCCGGAAGTAGCGGGGGGCCGCGCCGCACTTTGGATACGCAGTATTTT,CASSSGSSGGPRRTLDTQYF
TRBD2,TRBJ2-5,NA,TRBV5-6,TGTGCCAGCAGCTCCGGGACTAGCGGACAAGAGACCCAGTACTTC,CASSSGTSGQETQYF
NA,TRBJ2-7,NA,TRBV7-9,TGTGCCAGCAGTCCTGGACAGCTAAGCTCCTACGAGCAGTACTTC,CASSPGQLSSYEQYF
TRBD2,TRBJ2-5,once,TRBV29-1,TGCAGCGTTGCCCCGACTAGCCTGGAGACCCAGTACTTC,CSVAPTSLETQYF
NA,TRBJ1-6,NA,TRBV19,TGTGCCACCGGGGTGGGAAGTTCACCCCTCCACTTT,CATGVGSSPLHF
NA,TRBJ2-7,NA,TRBV29-1,TGCAGCGTTGGGGGGACATTATCCTACGAGCAGTACTTC,CSVGGTLSYEQYF
NA,TRBJ2-7,NA,TRBV5-4,TGTGCCAGCGCCCAGGGAGGACGGAATGGCGAGCAGTACTTC,CASAQGGRNGEQYF
NA,TRBJ1-1,once,TRBV7-6,TGTGCCAGCAGCACCAGCGGGGGTATGACTGAAGCTTTCTTT,CASSTSGGMTEAFF
NA,TRBJ1-1,NA,TRBV20-1,TGCAGTGCTAGAGAAGACAGTGAAGCTTTCTTT,CSAREDSEAFF
NA,TRBJ1-2,NA,TRBV30,TGTGCCTGGAGTTGGGCAGTATATGGCTACACCTTC,CAWSWAVYGYTF
TRBD2,TRBJ2-7,once,TRBV7-9,TGTGCCAGCAGCCCGACTAGCGGGAGCAACTACGAGCAGTACTTC,CASSPTSGSNYEQYF
NA,TRBJ1-4,NA,TRBV18,TGTGCCAGCTCACCCGCGGGGGTAGACGAAAAACTGTTTTTT,CASSPAGVDEKLFF
TRBD1,TRBJ1-5,NA,TRBV6-5,TGTGCCAGCAGAGCCGGGACAGGGGGCAGGCAGCCCCAGCATTTT,CASRAGTGGRQPQHF
NA,TRBJ1-1,NA,TRBV10-3,TGTGCCATCAGTGAGAAGGGGTCGAACACTGAAGCTTTCTTT,CAISEKGSNTEAFF
NA,TRBJ1-1,NA,TRBV2,TGTGCCAGCAGCCTCGGGGAGGGCACTGAAGCTTTCTTT,CASSLGEGTEAFF
TRBD2,TRBJ2-7,few,TRBV30,TGTGCCTGGAGTGTCGGGGGGGCCGGCGTAGTCTACGAGCAGTACTTC,CAWSVGGAGVVYEQYF
TRBD1,TRBJ1-2,NA,TRBV6-5,TGTGCCAGCACCCAGGACAGGGATTTCTATGGCTACACCTTC,CASTQDRDFYGYTF
NA,TRBJ2-7,NA,TRBV7-3,TGTGCCAGCAGCTTATCCGGCTATGAGGCCTACGAGCAGTACTTC,CASSLSGYEAYEQYF
NA,TRBJ1-6,NA,TRBV7-9,TGTGCCAGCAGCCCGGAACGGAGCTCCTATAATTCACCCCTCCACTTT,CASSPERSSYNSPLHF
NA,TRBJ1-4,NA,TRBV7-9,TGTGCCAGCAGCTACTACGGGGCGGGAGGGACTAATGAAAAACTGTTTTTT,CASSYYGAGGTNEKLFF
TRBD2,TRBJ2-3,NA,TRBV7-6,TGTGCCAGCAGCTTAGTCGGCGGGAGCAGCGCAGATACGCAGTATTTT,CASSLVGGSSADTQYF
NA,TRBJ2-5,few,TRBV4-2,TGTGCCAGCAGCCAAGATAGGGCTAGCGACCCGTCCGGGGAGACCCAGTACTTC,CASSQDRASDPSGETQYF
TRBD1,TRBJ1-2,NA,TRBV18,TGTGCCAGCTCACCAAGGGACAGGGATGGCTACACCTTC,CASSPRDRDGYTF
TRBD1,TRBJ1-2,few,TRBV28,TGTGCCAGCAGCCCCGGGACAGGGCCTTATGGCTACACCTTC,CASSPGTGPYGYTF
TRBD1,TRBJ2-7,NA,TRBV9,TGTGCCAGCAGTCCGGGACAGGGGGCCTACGAGCAGTACTTC,CASSPGQGAYEQYF
TRBD2,TRBJ2-1,NA,TRBV5-4,TGTGCCAGCAGCTTTTTGGCGGGGGGACGGAATGAGCAGTTCTTC,CASSFLAGGRNEQFF
TRBD1,TRBJ2-5,NA,TRBV4-2,TGTGCCAGCAGCCAAGAAACAGGGGGCCGGGAGACCCAGTACTTC,CASSQETGGRETQYF